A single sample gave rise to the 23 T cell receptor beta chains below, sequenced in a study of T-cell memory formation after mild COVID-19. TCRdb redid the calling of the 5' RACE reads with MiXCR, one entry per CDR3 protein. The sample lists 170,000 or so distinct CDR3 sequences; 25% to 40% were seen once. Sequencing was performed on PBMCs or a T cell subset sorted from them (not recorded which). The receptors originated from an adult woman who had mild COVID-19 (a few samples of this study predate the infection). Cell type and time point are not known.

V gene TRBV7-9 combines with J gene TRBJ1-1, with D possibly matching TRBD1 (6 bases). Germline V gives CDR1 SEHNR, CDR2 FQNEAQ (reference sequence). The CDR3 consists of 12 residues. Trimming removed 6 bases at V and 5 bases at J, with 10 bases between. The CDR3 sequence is CASSTGWTEAFF. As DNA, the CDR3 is TGTGCCAGCAGTACAGGGTGGACTGAAGCTTTCTTT. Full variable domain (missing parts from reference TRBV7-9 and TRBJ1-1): DTGVSQNPRHKITKRGQNVTFRCDPISEHNRLYWYRQTLGQGPEFLTYFQNEAQLEKSRLLSDRFSAERPKGSFSTLEIQRTEQGDSAMYLCASSTGWTEAFFGQGTRLTVV.

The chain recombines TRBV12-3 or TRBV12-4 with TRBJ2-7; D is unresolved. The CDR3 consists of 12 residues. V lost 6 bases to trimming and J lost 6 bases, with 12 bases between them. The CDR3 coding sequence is TGTGCCAGCAGAAATTCAGTTAGCGAGCAGTACTTC. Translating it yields CASRNSVSEQYF.

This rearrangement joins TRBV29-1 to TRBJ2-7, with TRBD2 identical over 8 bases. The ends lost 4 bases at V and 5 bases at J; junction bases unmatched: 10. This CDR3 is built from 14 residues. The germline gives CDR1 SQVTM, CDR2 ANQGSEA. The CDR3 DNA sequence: TGCAGCGTTGGATTAGCGGGGCCTAGGGACGAGCAGTACTTC. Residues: CSVGLAGPRDEQYF.

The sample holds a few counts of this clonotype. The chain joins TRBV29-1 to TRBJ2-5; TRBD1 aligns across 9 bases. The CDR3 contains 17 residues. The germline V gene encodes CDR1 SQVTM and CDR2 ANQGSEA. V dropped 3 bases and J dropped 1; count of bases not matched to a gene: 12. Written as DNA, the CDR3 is TGCAGCGTTGATGGCCCTCGCTTACAGGGGGCCCAAGAGACCCAGTACTTC. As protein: CSVDGPRLQGAQETQYF.

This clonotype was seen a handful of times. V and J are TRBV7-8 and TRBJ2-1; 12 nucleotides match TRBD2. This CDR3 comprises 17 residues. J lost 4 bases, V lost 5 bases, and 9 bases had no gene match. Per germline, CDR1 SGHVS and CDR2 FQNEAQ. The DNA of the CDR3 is TGTGCCAGCAGCGTAACCCAAGGACTAGCGGGGTACAATGAGCAGTTCTTC. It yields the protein CASSVTQGLAGYNEQFF.

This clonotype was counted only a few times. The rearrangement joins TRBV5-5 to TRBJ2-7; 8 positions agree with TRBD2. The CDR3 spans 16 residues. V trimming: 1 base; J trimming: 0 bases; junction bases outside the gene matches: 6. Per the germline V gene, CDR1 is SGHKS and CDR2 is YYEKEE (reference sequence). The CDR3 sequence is CASSLSLREASYEQYF. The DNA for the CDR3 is TGTGCCAGCAGCTTGAGTTTGCGGGAGGCCTCCTACGAGCAGTACTTC.

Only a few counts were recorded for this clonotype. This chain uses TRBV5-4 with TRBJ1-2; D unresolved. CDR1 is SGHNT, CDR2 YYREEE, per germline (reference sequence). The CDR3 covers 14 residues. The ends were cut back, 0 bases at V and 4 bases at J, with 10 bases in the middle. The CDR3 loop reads CASSLVGGAYGYTF. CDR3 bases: TGTGCCAGCAGCTTGGTGGGCGGAGCCTATGGCTACACCTTC.

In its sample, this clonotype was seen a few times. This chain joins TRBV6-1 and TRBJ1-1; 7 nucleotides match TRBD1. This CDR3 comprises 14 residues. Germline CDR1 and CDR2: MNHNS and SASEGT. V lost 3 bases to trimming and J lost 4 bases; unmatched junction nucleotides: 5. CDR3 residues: CASSDKGAITEAFF. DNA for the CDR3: TGTGCCAGCAGTGACAAGGGGGCGATCACTGAAGCTTTCTTT.

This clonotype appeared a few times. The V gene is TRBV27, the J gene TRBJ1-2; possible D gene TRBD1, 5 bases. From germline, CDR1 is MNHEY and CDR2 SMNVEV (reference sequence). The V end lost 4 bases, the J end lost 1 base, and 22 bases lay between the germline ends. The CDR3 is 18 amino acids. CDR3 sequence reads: CASSSLLGRWFLNYGYTF. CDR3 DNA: TGTGCCAGCAGTTCACTTTTGGGACGTTGGTTTCTTAACTATGGCTACACCTTC.

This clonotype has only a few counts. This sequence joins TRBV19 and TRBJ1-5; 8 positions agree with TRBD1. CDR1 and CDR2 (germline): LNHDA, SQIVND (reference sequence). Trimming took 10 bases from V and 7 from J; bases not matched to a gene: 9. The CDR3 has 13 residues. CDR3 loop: CATTTTGGQPQHF. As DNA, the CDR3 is TGTGCCACCACAACTACAGGGGGGCAGCCCCAGCATTTT.

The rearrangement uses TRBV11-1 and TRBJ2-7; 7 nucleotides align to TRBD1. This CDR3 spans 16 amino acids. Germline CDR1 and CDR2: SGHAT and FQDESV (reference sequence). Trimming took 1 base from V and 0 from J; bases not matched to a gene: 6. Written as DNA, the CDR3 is TGTGCCAGCAGCTTAGGGAACAGGGGAAGCTCCTACGAGCAGTACTTC. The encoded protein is CASSLGNRGSSYEQYF.

CDR3 sequence (DNA): TGCGCCAGCAGCTTGGTGTCGCAGGGGGCGAGGGGAGAGACCCAGTACTTC. This codes for CASSLVSQGARGETQYF. This rearrangement joins TRBV5-1 to TRBJ2-5; TRBD1 matches at 8 bases. The J segment lost 4 bases and the V segment lost 0 bases, leaving 11 bases of the junction unmatched. The CDR3 contains 17 residues. Germline V lookup: CDR1 SGHRS, CDR2 YFSETQ.

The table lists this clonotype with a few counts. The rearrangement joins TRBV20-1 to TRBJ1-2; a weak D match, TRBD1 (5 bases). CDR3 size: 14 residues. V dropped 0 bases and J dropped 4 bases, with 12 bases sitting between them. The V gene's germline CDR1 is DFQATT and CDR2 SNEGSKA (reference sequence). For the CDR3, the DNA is TGCAGTGCTAGAGATTTTAGGGGCCTCTATGGCTACACCTTC. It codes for CSARDFRGLYGYTF.

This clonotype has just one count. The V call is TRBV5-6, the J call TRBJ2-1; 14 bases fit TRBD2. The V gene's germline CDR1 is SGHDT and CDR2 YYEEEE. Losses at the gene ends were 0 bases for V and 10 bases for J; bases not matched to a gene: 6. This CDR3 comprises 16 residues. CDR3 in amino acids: CASSLGSGLAGAEQFF. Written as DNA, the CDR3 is TGTGCCAGCAGCTTGGGGTCGGGACTAGCGGGGGCCGAGCAGTTCTTC.

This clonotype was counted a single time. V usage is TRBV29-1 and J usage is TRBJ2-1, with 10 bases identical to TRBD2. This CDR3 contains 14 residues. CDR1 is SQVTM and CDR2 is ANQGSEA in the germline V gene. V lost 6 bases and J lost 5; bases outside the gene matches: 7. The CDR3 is CSVRTSGVHNEQFF. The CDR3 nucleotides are TGCAGCGTGCGGACTAGCGGAGTACACAATGAGCAGTTCTTC.

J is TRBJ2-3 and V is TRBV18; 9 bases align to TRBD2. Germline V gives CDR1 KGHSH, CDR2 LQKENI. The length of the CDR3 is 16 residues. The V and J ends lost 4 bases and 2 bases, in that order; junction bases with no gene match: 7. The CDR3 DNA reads TGTGCCAGCTCACGGTCTAGCGGGGTGCTCACAGATACGCAGTATTTT. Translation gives CASSRSSGVLTDTQYF.

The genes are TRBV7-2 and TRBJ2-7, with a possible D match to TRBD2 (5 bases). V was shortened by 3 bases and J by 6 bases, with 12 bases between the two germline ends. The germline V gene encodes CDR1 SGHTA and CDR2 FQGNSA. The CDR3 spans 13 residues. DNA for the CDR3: TGTGCCAGCAGCTTTTGGGGAGTGGGCGAGCAGTACTTC. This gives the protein CASSFWGVGEQYF.

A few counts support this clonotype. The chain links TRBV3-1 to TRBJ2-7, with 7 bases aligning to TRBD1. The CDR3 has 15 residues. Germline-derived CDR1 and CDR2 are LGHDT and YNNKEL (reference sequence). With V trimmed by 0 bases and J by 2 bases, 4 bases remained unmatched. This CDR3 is CASSQEWDSPYEQYF. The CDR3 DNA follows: TGTGCCAGCAGCCAAGAGTGGGACAGTCCCTACGAGCAGTACTTC.

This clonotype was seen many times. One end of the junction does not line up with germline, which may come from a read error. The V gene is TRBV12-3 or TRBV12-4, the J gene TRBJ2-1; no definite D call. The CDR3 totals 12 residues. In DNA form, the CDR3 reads TGTGCCAGCAGCTTAGGGTACAATGAGCAGTTCTTC. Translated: CASSLGYNEQFF.

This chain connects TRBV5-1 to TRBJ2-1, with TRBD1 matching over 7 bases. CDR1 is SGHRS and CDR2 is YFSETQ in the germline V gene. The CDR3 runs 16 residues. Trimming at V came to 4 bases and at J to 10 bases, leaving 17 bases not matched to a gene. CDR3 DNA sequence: TGCGCCAGCAGCCCCGAGACAGGGATGCGCAACAGAGAGCAGTTCTTC. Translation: CASSPETGMRNREQFF.

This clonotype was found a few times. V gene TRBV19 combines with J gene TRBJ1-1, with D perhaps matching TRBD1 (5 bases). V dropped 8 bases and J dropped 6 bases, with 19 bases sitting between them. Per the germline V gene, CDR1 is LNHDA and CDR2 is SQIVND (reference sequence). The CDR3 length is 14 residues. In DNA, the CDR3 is TGTGCCAGTGAAGGGGCAGCGCAACGGGCTGAAGCTTTCTTT. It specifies CASEGAAQRAEAFF.

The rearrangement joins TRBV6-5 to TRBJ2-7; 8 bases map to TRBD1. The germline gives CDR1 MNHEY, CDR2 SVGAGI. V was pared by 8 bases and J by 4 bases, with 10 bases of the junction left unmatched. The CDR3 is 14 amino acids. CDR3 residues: CASRWDRMTYEQYF. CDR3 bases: TGTGCCAGCCGATGGGACAGGATGACATACGAGCAGTACTTC.

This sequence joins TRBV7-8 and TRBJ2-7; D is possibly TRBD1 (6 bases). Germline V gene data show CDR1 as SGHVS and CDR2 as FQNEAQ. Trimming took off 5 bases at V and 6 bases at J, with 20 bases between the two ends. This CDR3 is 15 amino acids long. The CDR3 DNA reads TGTGCCAGCAGCCTCATAGGGGCAGGGGCAAGCGAGCAGTACTTC. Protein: CASSLIGAGASEQYF.